This T cell receptor (beta chain) came from a study of shared clonotypes between healthy human individuals. Study information: Each donor contributed plates that comprised three CD4 naive, three CD4 memory, two CD8 naive and one CD8 memory.

Points from the study as a whole: Incomplete sequencing of sorted subsets was indicated by rarefaction despite large depth. The authors expected sequencing depth to affect clonotype sharing among donors.

The data were produced by immunoSEQ multiplex PCR, yet TCRdb's version contains in-frame clones alone and is incomplete. Found here are nearly 1,000,000 clones, 76% of them singletons; the top ten hold about 1.5%. The V and J ends lost 6 bases and 1 base respectively, with 9 bases between them. The CDR3 has 13 amino acids. Looked up from germline, CDR1 is LNHDA and CDR2 is SQIVND (reference sequence). A word on this clone: The antigen remains undetermined.

This receptor was taken from a young man in good health. Sequences were obtained from memory CD4+ T cells sorted from blood. Indicated subset: CD45RA-negative fraction. The chain carries TRBV19 and TRBJ1-2, with a weak D call TRBD1 (6 bases). The CDR3 sequence is CASSDRFNYGYTF. CDR3 in DNA: TGTGCCAGTAGCGACAGGTTTAACTATGGCTACACCTTC.